These 31 T cell receptor beta chains were all obtained from the same sample, sequenced in a study of T cell changes during pregnancy in multiple sclerosis. Measured with immunoSEQ multiplex PCR; TCRdb has only the in-frame clones, and not every one. The data show tens of thousands of clones, almost 90% seen once. The specimen was peripheral blood, collected in the first trimester of pregnancy. The receptors shown here come from a female donor in good health, enrolled as a control in a pregnancy study.

The rearrangement links TRBV6-6 to TRBJ2-1; D is unclear. The length of the CDR3 is 14 residues. Germline assignment: CDR1 MNHNY and CDR2 SVGAGI (reference sequence). V dropped 0 bases and J dropped 5 bases, with 8 bases sitting between them. The CDR3 nucleotides read TGTGCCAGCAGTTACTCGAGGCGGAACAATGAGCAGTTCTTC. Translating gives CASSYSRRNNEQFF.

This rearrangement joins TRBV9 to TRBJ2-7; TRBD1 might be the D (6 bases). The germline gives CDR1 SGDLS, CDR2 YYNGEE. V gave up 4 bases and J gave up 3 bases, with 11 bases separating them. The CDR3 covers 13 residues. CDR3 in amino acids: CASSPPQGYEQYF. CDR3 sequence (DNA): TGTGCCAGCAGCCCCCCACAGGGCTACGAGCAGTACTTC.

This clone appeared once. The chain is built from TRBV11-3 and TRBJ2-2; D possibly corresponds to TRBD2 (6 bases). Germline V gene sequence: CDR1 SGHNT, CDR2 YENEEA. V was pared by 5 bases and J by 4 bases, with 14 bases between. The CDR3 loop spans 15 amino acids. The CDR3 is CASSAHPGGTGELFF. CDR3 nucleotides: TGTGCCAGCAGCGCACACCCCGGGGGCACCGGGGAGCTGTTTTTT.

The chain links TRBV28 to TRBJ2-1; 12 bases are a match to TRBD2. The germline gives CDR1 MDHEN, CDR2 SYDVKM. The ends lost 3 bases at V and 8 bases at J; junction bases unmatched: 14. The CDR3 extends over 18 amino acids. The CDR3 bases are TGTGCCAGCAGTTTTCCGCCCCTGACTAGCGGGAGATTCGATGAGCAGTTCTTC. It encodes CASSFPPLTSGRFDEQFF.

This chain joins TRBV30 and TRBJ1-4, with D perhaps TRBD1 (6 bases). The V gene's germline CDR1 is GTSNPN and CDR2 SVGIG (reference sequence). Deletions cut 0 bases from V and 8 bases from J, with 7 bases between. This CDR3 comprises 12 residues. CDR3 coding DNA: TGTGCCTGGAGTGTTCAGGGGGAAAAACTGTTTTTT. Residues: CAWSVQGEKLFF.

The rearrangement links TRBV30 to TRBJ2-2; 8 nucleotides match TRBD2. There are 13 residues in the CDR3. The germline V gene has CDR1 GTSNPN and CDR2 SVGIG (reference sequence). After removal of 7 bases from V and 7 bases from J, the junction contained 8 bases not matched to a gene. The CDR3 sequence is CAFARGGGGELFF. In DNA, the CDR3 is TGTGCCTTCGCTCGGGGGGGCGGCGGGGAGCTGTTTTTT.

The V and J genes are TRBV6-6 and TRBJ1-1; the D is unclear. The CDR3 spans 12 residues. The germline V gene encodes CDR1 MNHNY and CDR2 SVGAGI (reference sequence). V lost 2 bases, J lost 7 bases, and 8 bases lay in between. The CDR3 sequence is CASSYHSLEAFF. The CDR3 nucleotides read TGTGCCAGCAGTTACCACAGCCTTGAAGCTTTCTTT.

The rearrangement uses TRBV7-9 and TRBJ2-1; D unresolved. Trimming pared 5 bases from V and 2 bases from J, leaving 16 bases between. Germline CDR1 is SEHNR and CDR2 is FQNEAQ (reference sequence). The CDR3 totals 16 residues. This CDR3 is CASSTIEAEAYNEQFF. The CDR3 DNA reads as TGTGCCAGCAGCACCATAGAGGCGGAAGCCTACAATGAGCAGTTCTTC.

This rearrangement joins TRBV7-8 to TRBJ1-2; TRBD1 matches at 9 bases. CDR1 is SGHVS and CDR2 is FQNEAQ in the germline V gene. This CDR3 has 15 residues. Unmatched junction bases numbered 8, after V lost 5 bases and J lost 4 bases. This CDR3 is CASSAPGQGVYGYTF. CDR3 nucleotide sequence: TGTGCCAGCAGCGCACCGGGACAGGGAGTCTATGGCTACACCTTC.

This clone was found once. CDR3 amino acids: CAWGGREKTQYF. Written as DNA, the CDR3 is TGTGCCTGGGGGGGCAGGGAAAAGACCCAGTACTTC. The chain couples TRBV2 to TRBJ2-5; D is possibly TRBD2 (7 bases). CDR1 and CDR2 (germline): SNHLY, FYNNEI. The CDR3 totals 12 residues. V lost 11 bases and J lost 6, with 16 bases in between.

This chain connects TRBV4-2 to TRBJ1-3; D is unclear. This CDR3 contains 15 residues. Looked up from germline, CDR1 is LGHNA and CDR2 is YNFKEQ. V was trimmed by 0 bases and J by 0 bases, leaving 6 bases between them. CDR3 bases: TGTGCCAGCAGCCAAGAACAGATCTCTGGAAACACCATATATTTT. Translating gives CASSQEQISGNTIYF.

This clone has just one count. V usage is TRBV7-3 and J usage is TRBJ1-1, with D maybe TRBD1 (6 bases). The CDR3 sequence is 14 residues long. The germline CDR1 and CDR2 sequences are SGHTA and FQGTGA. The V and J ends lost 5 bases and 0 bases respectively, with 10 bases between them. The CDR3 spells CASSGGGMNTEAFF. In DNA form, the CDR3 reads TGTGCCAGCAGCGGTGGGGGCATGAACACTGAAGCTTTCTTT.

The V and J genes are TRBV5-6 and TRBJ2-5; TRBD2 aligns across 15 bases. CDR3 length equals 17 residues. Germline CDR1 is SGHDT and CDR2 is YYEEEE. Unmatched junction bases numbered 4, after V lost 3 bases and J lost 1 base. Written as DNA, the CDR3 is TGTGCCAGCAGCTCGCGGACTAGCGGGGGGGCCCAAGAGACCCAGTACTTC. As protein: CASSSRTSGGAQETQYF.

J is TRBJ1-1 and V is TRBV5-1; TRBD1 agrees at 9 bases. V lost 2 bases to trimming and J lost 1 base; unmatched junction nucleotides: 3. The CDR3 has 15 amino acids. Looked up from germline, CDR1 is SGHRS and CDR2 is YFSETQ. The CDR3, as DNA: TGCGCCAGCAGCTTTGGGGGACAGGGGAACACTGAAGCTTTCTTT. Translating gives CASSFGGQGNTEAFF. The full variable domain, with the rest looked up from reference TRBV5-1 and TRBJ1-1, is KAGVTQTPRYLIKTRGQQVTLSCSPISGHRSVSWYQQTPGQGLQFLFEYFSETQRNKGNFPGRFSGRQFSNSRSEMNVSTLELGDSALYLCASSFGGQGNTEAFFGQGTRLTVV.

The J gene is TRBJ2-1, the V gene TRBV5-4; D remains ambiguous. The V end was cut by 2 bases, the J end by 2 bases, with 11 bases between. The CDR3 consists of 15 residues. Germline V gene sequence: CDR1 SGHNT, CDR2 YYREEE (reference sequence). CDR3 sequence: CASSLELVAYNEQFF. CDR3 sequence (DNA): TGTGCCAGCAGCTTAGAACTGGTCGCCTACAATGAGCAGTTCTTC. The complete variable domain, with remaining parts taken from reference TRBV5-4 and TRBJ2-1, reads ETGVTQSPTHLIKTRGQQVTLRCSSQSGHNTVSWYQQALGQGPQFIFQYYREEENGRGNFPPRFSGLQFPNYSSELNVNALELDDSALYLCASSLELVAYNEQFFGPGTRLTVL.

CDR3 sequence (DNA): TGTGCCAGCAGGACCGGGACAGGGGAAGGCTACACCTTC. Amino acids: CASRTGTGEGYTF. The J gene is TRBJ1-2, the V gene TRBV2, with TRBD1 matching 10 bases. Germline V CDR1 and CDR2: SNHLY, FYNNEI. The ends lost 6 bases at V and 8 bases at J; junction bases unmatched: 6. CDR3 size: 13 residues.

J is TRBJ1-2 and V is TRBV20-1, with a tentative D call TRBD1 (5 bases). With 5 bases removed from V and 7 bases from J, the gap between germline ends came to 11 bases. The CDR3 has 11 amino acids. Germline loops: CDR1 DFQATT, CDR2 SNEGSKA (reference sequence). CDR3 sequence: CSAPLGGGYTF. CDR3 nucleotides: TGCAGTGCTCCTTTGGGGGGTGGCTACACCTTC.

V and J are TRBV6-1 and TRBJ1-1; no clear D gene. Germline CDR1 is MNHNS and CDR2 is SASEGT. The V end lost 5 bases, the J end lost 11 bases, and 21 bases lay between the germline ends. The CDR3 runs to 14 residues. CDR3 loop: CASSPARPGLGAFF. CDR3 nucleotides: TGTGCCAGCAGTCCCGCGCGGCCCGGTCTAGGCGCTTTCTTT.

The V and J genes are TRBV7-9 and TRBJ2-3; 14 nucleotides align to TRBD2. This CDR3 spans 19 amino acids. With V trimmed by 6 bases and J by 6 bases, 17 bases remained unmatched. Germline lookup yields CDR1 SEHNR and CDR2 FQNEAQ (reference sequence). The CDR3 sequence: CASRPGLAGEGINTDTQYF. Written as DNA, the CDR3 is TGTGCCAGCAGACCGGGACTAGCGGGAGAGGGGATCAACACGGATACGCAGTATTTT.

The chain recombines TRBV9 with TRBJ2-7; D possibly corresponds to TRBD2 (6 bases). The length of the CDR3 is 15 residues. The germline V gene has CDR1 SGDLS and CDR2 YYNGEE. V was cut by 0 bases and J by 2 bases, with 12 bases left in between. CDR3 nucleotide sequence: TGTGCCAGCAGCGTAGGGGGTTCGGGGGCCTACGAGCAGTACTTC. The encoded protein is CASSVGGSGAYEQYF.

The chain links TRBV5-5 to TRBJ1-2; unclear D gene. Trimming removed 4 bases at V and 4 bases at J, with 14 bases between. This CDR3 contains 14 residues. CDR1 is SGHKS and CDR2 is YYEKEE in the germline V gene (reference sequence). The CDR3: CASSIDSSGYGYTF. Here the CDR3 DNA reads TGTGCCAGCAGCATCGACTCTTCGGGCTATGGCTACACCTTC.

The rearrangement links TRBV27 to TRBJ1-2; possible D gene TRBD1, 6 bases. This CDR3 spans 15 amino acids. The germline V and J ends were trimmed by 2 bases and 8 bases, with 18 bases remaining between them. The germline V gene encodes CDR1 MNHEY and CDR2 SMNVEV (reference sequence). CDR3 nucleotides: TGTGCCAGCAGTTTAATCCGGGACACAGTCGGAGGCTACACCTTC. Residues: CASSLIRDTVGGYTF.

This clone was observed once. V gene TRBV21-1 combines with J gene TRBJ2-7; the table names TRBD2, a call not compared with the DNA. TRBV21-1 represents a pseudogene. The CDR3 has 17 amino acids. This CDR3 reads CASSKYIAGRGKYEQYF. The DNA for the CDR3 is TGTGCCAGCAGCAAATATATAGCGGGGAGGGGAAAGTACGAGCAGTACTTC.

This clone was counted once. This sequence joins TRBV27 and TRBJ2-1, with a possible D match to TRBD1 (6 bases). The CDR3 covers 15 residues. The V gene's germline CDR1 is MNHEY and CDR2 SMNVEV (reference sequence). Trimming pared 2 bases from V and 4 bases from J, leaving 12 bases between. The CDR3 spells CASSLDGQLYNEQFF. The CDR3 DNA reads TGTGCCAGCAGTTTAGATGGACAGCTTTACAATGAGCAGTTCTTC.

V and J are TRBV4-3 and TRBJ2-7; 11 bases are a match to TRBD2. The CDR3 has 15 residues. The ends lost 1 base at V and 3 bases at J; junction bases unmatched: 2. In germline, CDR1 is LGHNA, CDR2 YSLEER. This chain's CDR3 is CASSQGLAGSYEQYF. The CDR3 region has the DNA TGCGCCAGCAGCCAAGGACTAGCGGGGAGCTACGAGCAGTACTTC.

Relative to its sample, this clone is medium-sized. The V gene is TRBV6-4, the J gene TRBJ2-2, with D unclear. V was cut by 4 bases and J by 6 bases, with 12 bases left in between. Looked up from germline, CDR1 is MRHNA and CDR2 is SNTAGT. CDR3 size: 14 residues. Here the CDR3 DNA reads TGTGCCAGCAGTGCCTCAATGGAGTCCGGGGAGCTGTTTTTT. This codes for CASSASMESGELFF.

V is TRBV11-3 and J is TRBJ1-3; 9 nucleotides match TRBD1. V was pared by 6 bases and J by 2 bases, with 5 bases of the junction left unmatched. There are 15 residues in the CDR3. Germline CDR1 reads SGHNT; CDR2 reads YENEEA. The CDR3 coding sequence is TGTGCCAGCAGTCCGGGACAGGGACCTGGAAACACCATATATTTT. Translated: CASSPGQGPGNTIYF.

This chain links TRBV10-2 with TRBJ1-1, with D possibly TRBD1 on 6 matching bases. The length of the CDR3 is 13 residues. V lost 10 bases to trimming and J lost 3 bases, with 15 bases between them. Germline V gives CDR1 WSHSY, CDR2 SAAADI. DNA of the CDR3: TGCGCCACCAGAGAGGGGGACTACACTGAAGCTTTCTTT. This encodes CATREGDYTEAFF.

The chain has TRBV30 and TRBJ1-6; D may be TRBD1 (6 bases). CDR3 length: 15 amino acids. Germline CDR1 reads GTSNPN; CDR2 reads SVGIG (reference sequence). V was shortened by 2 bases and J by 6 bases, with 14 bases between the two germline ends. CDR3 protein: CAWSSGVGANSPLHF. CDR3 bases: TGTGCCTGGAGTTCTGGGGTGGGGGCTAATTCACCCCTCCACTTT.

The chain links TRBV18 to TRBJ1-1, with a weak D call TRBD1 (6 bases). The V end was cut by 6 bases, the J end by 4 bases, with 15 bases between. The CDR3 has 14 residues. Germline V lookup: CDR1 KGHSH, CDR2 LQKENI. CDR3 sequence (DNA): TGTGCCAGCTCGATAGGGGGACAATTCACTGAAGCTTTCTTT. Its protein is CASSIGGQFTEAFF.

This chain joins TRBV7-3 and TRBJ2-1, with TRBD2 matching 8 bases. Germline CDR1 is SGHTA and CDR2 is FQGTGA. V lost 4 bases, J lost 0 bases, and 11 bases stayed unmatched. This CDR3 contains 18 residues. CDR3 in DNA: TGTGCCAGCAGCTCCCCTAGGGGCGGGGGGCACTCCTACAATGAGCAGTTCTTC. It encodes CASSSPRGGGHSYNEQFF.